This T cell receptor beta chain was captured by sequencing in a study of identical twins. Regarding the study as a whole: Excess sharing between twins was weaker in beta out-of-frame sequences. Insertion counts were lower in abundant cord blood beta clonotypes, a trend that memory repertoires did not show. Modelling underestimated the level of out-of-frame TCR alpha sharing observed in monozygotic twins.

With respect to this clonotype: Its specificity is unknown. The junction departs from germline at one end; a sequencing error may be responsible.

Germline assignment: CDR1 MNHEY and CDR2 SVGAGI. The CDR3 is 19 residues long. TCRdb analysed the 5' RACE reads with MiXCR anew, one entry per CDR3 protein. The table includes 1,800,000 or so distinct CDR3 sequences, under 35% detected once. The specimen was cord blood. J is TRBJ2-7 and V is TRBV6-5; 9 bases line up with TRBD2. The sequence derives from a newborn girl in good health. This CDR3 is CASSYSKSGSGSSGETQDF. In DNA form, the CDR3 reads TGTGCCAGCAGTTACTCGAAGTCGGGTAGCGGGAGTTCCGGAGAGACCCAGGACTTC.